Listed here are 17 T cell receptor beta chains from one sample, sequenced in a study of T cell clones after liver transplantation. Sequencing was performed with immunoSEQ multiplex PCR; in TCRdb, only in-frame clones are kept and a portion is missing. Among tens of thousands of clones listed, roughly two thirds were seen once. The specimen was CD4+ T cells from blood, collected before liver transplant. These receptors came from a human donor who received a liver transplant.

In its sample, this clone was seen a few times. The rearrangement joins TRBV7-2 to TRBJ2-7; D uncertain. The CDR3 consists of 13 residues. Trimming removed 3 bases from V and 0 bases from J, with 6 bases in between. Germline lookup yields CDR1 SGHTA and CDR2 FQGNSA. The CDR3 bases are TGTGCCAGCAGCTTGGCGGTCTCCTACGAGCAGTACTTC. Translating gives CASSLAVSYEQYF.

The V gene is TRBV28, the J gene TRBJ1-4; D gene unclear. This CDR3 contains 16 residues. Germline CDR1 reads MDHEN; CDR2 reads SYDVKM. Deletions cut 5 bases from V and 0 bases from J, with 13 bases between. CDR3 amino acids: CASSNPSSATNEKLFF. The CDR3 DNA reads TGTGCCAGCAGTAACCCGAGCTCCGCAACTAATGAAAAACTGTTTTTT.

The chain links TRBV27 to TRBJ2-7; 9 bases fit TRBD2. From germline, CDR1 is MNHEY and CDR2 SMNVEV (reference sequence). V lost 4 bases to trimming and J lost 0 bases; unmatched junction nucleotides: 10. This CDR3 spans 17 amino acids. CDR3 coding DNA: TGTGCCAGCAGTTCGGGTAGCGGGGGACCGAGCTCCTACGAGCAGTACTTC. Translating gives CASSSGSGGPSSYEQYF.

The V call is TRBV6-1, the J call TRBJ2-1; unclear D gene. Trimming stripped 3 bases from V and 2 bases from J, with 5 bases between. The CDR3 is 13 amino acids. Germline V gene lookup returns CDR1 MNHNS and CDR2 SASEGT. The CDR3 DNA sequence: TGTGCCAGCAGTGAGTACACCTACAATGAGCAGTTCTTC. This encodes CASSEYTYNEQFF.

The chain employs TRBV18 and TRBJ2-7; D ambiguous. The CDR3 spans 11 residues. V was pared by 5 bases and J by 3 bases, with 5 bases between. The germline V gene encodes CDR1 KGHSH and CDR2 LQKENI. Here the CDR3 DNA reads TGTGCCAGCTCATCCAACTACGAGCAGTACTTC. Translating it yields CASSSNYEQYF. Filled out from reference TRBV18 and TRBJ2-7, the complete variable domain reads NAGVMQNPRHLVRRRGQEARLRCSPMKGHSHVYWYRQLPEEGLKFMVYLQKENIIDESGMPKERFSAEFPKEGPSILRIQQVVRGDSAAYFCASSSNYEQYFGPGTRLTVT.

V gene TRBV28 combines with J gene TRBJ1-2; TRBD1 is a possible D gene (6 bases). CDR3 length equals 13 residues. V shed 5 bases and J shed 4 bases, with 11 bases lying between them. The germline gives CDR1 MDHEN, CDR2 SYDVKM. The CDR3 spells CASSTGQSYGYTF. The CDR3 bases are TGTGCCAGCAGTACCGGACAGAGCTATGGCTACACCTTC.

The chain uses TRBV6-5 and TRBJ2-7, with a weak D call TRBD2 (6 bases). Germline V gene sequence: CDR1 MNHEY, CDR2 SVGAGI. V dropped 6 bases and J dropped 5 bases, with 14 bases sitting between them. This CDR3 has 13 amino acids. The CDR3 coding sequence is TGTGCCAGCAGAGGAGGGTTTAAAAACGAGCAGTACTTC. Protein sequence: CASRGGFKNEQYF.

V usage is TRBV28 and J usage is TRBJ1-5, with TRBD1 matching 7 bases. Germline CDR1 reads MDHEN; CDR2 reads SYDVKM. The CDR3 has 14 residues. V shed 4 bases and J 2 bases; nucleotides not matched to a gene: 2. CDR3 DNA: TGTGCCAGCAGTTCCGGACAGGGCAATCAGCCCCAGCATTTT. This gives the protein CASSSGQGNQPQHF. Together with reference TRBV28 and TRBJ1-5, the CDR3 gives the full variable domain: DVKVTQSSRYLVKRTGEKVFLECVQDMDHENMFWYRQDPGLGLRLIYFSYDVKMKEKGDIPEGYSVSREKKERFSLILESASTNQTSMYLCASSSGQGNQPQHFGDGTRLSIL.

The table lists this clone with a few counts. The chain is built from TRBV6-4 and TRBJ2-2, with D hard to call. The CDR3 has 13 amino acids. Germline CDR1 reads MRHNA; CDR2 reads SNTAGT. V lost 5 bases to trimming and J lost 5 bases, with 9 bases between them. The CDR3 here is CASSLEQTGELFF. For the CDR3, the DNA is TGTGCCAGCAGTCTGGAGCAAACCGGGGAGCTGTTTTTT.

The chain uses TRBV6-6 and TRBJ1-1, with TRBD1 matching over 7 bases. V gave up 6 bases and J gave up 8 bases; unmatched junction bases: 9. The CDR3 length is 13 residues. Germline V gene data show CDR1 as MNHNY and CDR2 as SVGAGI (reference sequence). CDR3 region: CASSPPTGVEAFF. CDR3 DNA sequence: TGTGCCAGCAGCCCCCCAACAGGGGTCGAAGCTTTCTTT.

This chain links TRBV19 with TRBJ1-1; 8 bases map to TRBD1. The V and J ends lost 3 bases and 7 bases, in that order; junction bases with no gene match: 7. The CDR3 contains 14 residues. Germline values: CDR1 LNHDA, CDR2 SQIVND (reference sequence). The CDR3 loop reads CASSISDRGGEAFF. CDR3 coding DNA: TGTGCCAGTAGTATCTCCGACAGGGGAGGTGAAGCTTTCTTT.

The rearrangement joins TRBV5-4 to TRBJ1-2; 8 bases line up with TRBD1. J lost 7 bases, V lost 0 bases, and 11 bases had no gene match. This CDR3 has 16 amino acids. Germline V gene lookup returns CDR1 SGHNT and CDR2 YYREEE (reference sequence). DNA for the CDR3: TGTGCCAGCAGCTTGGGGGCGAATTGGGACAGGCGTGGCTACACCTTC. Translation: CASSLGANWDRRGYTF.

This clone was seen more than once but under ten times. V gene TRBV4-1 combines with J gene TRBJ1-5; D is unclear. CDR3 length equals 15 residues. Deletions cut 4 bases from V and 3 bases from J, with 13 bases between. Germline V gene data show CDR1 as MGHRA and CDR2 as YSYEKL. This CDR3 is CASSLISRNNQPQHF. The CDR3 DNA sequence: TGCGCCAGCAGCCTTATATCGAGGAACAATCAGCCCCAGCATTTT.

This clone has a handful of counts. This chain joins TRBV14 and TRBJ1-2; 10 nucleotides match TRBD1. With 2 bases clipped from V and 5 bases from J, the junction kept 8 bases outside the gene matches. This CDR3 has 16 residues. Per germline, CDR1 SGHDN and CDR2 FVKESK. The CDR3 DNA follows: TGTGCCAGCAGCCAAACCAGGACAGGGGGATCTTATGGCTACACCTTC. This gives the protein CASSQTRTGGSYGYTF. Variable domain in full (rest from reference TRBV14 and TRBJ1-2): EAGVTQFPSHSVIEKGQTVTLRCDPISGHDNLYWYRRVMGKEIKFLLHFVKESKQDESGMPNNRFLAERTGGTYSTLKVQPAELEDSGVYFCASSQTRTGGSYGYTFGSGTRLTVV.

This clone turned up a few times. The chain links TRBV2 to TRBJ1-1; the D is unclear. The CDR3 contains 14 residues. Germline V lookup: CDR1 SNHLY, CDR2 FYNNEI. Trimming pared 3 bases from V and 5 bases from J, leaving 13 bases between. CDR3 residues: CASSETEGGTEAFF. Here the CDR3 DNA reads TGTGCCAGCAGTGAGACGGAGGGAGGAACTGAAGCTTTCTTT.

This clone has only one observation. The chain links TRBV6-1 to TRBJ1-2; weak D call: TRBD1 (5 bases). Germline V gene lookup returns CDR1 MNHNS and CDR2 SASEGT. Trimming stripped 2 bases from V and 4 bases from J, with 11 bases between. The CDR3 contains 14 residues. CDR3 protein: CASSEFQGTYGYTF. CDR3 nucleotide sequence: TGTGCCAGCAGTGAATTTCAGGGCACCTATGGCTACACCTTC.

This chain connects TRBV5-5 to TRBJ1-2; perhaps TRBD1 as D (6 bases). This CDR3 comprises 12 residues. The germline CDR1 and CDR2 sequences are SGHKS and YYEKEE (reference sequence). Trimming cost V 0 bases and J 13 bases, with 13 bases left between them. The CDR3 nucleotides are TGTGCCAGCAGCTTGGTAGGACAGCCCCCCACCTTC. Amino acids: CASSLVGQPPTF.